This T cell receptor (beta chain) was recorded in a study of control samples from healthy donors and cancer patients. The V gene's germline CDR1 is ENHRY and CDR2 SYGVKD. The ends were cut back, 3 bases at V and 2 bases at J, with 23 bases in the middle. The length of the CDR3 is 19 residues. The table came from immunoSEQ multiplex PCR; TCRdb's copy has only in-frame clones and leaves some out. The data contain some 140,000 clones, 88% of them seen just once; the ten biggest clones take up roughly 9%. The receptor was derived from a woman younger than 45 in good health. Sequencing input: blood. The J gene is TRBJ1-5, the V gene TRBV10-3, with D hard to call. CDR3 in amino acids: CAISDVKSAVELGNQPQHF. Here the CDR3 DNA reads TGTGCCATCAGTGACGTAAAATCAGCGGTTGAGTTAGGCAATCAGCCCCAGCATTTT.